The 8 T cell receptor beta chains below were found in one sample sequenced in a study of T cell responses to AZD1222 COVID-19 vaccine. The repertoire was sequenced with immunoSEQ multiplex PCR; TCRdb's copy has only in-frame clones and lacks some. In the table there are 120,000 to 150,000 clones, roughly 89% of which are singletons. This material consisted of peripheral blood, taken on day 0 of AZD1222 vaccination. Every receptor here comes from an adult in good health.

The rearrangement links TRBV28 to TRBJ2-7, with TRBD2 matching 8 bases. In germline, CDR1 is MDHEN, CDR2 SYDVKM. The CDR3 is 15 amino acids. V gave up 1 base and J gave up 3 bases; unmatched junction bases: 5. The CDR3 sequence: CASSLLQGLGYEQYF. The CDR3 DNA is TGTGCCAGCAGTTTATTGCAGGGACTAGGCTACGAGCAGTACTTC.

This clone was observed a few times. The CDR3 DNA follows: TGCAGCGTTGTGAAGGGGATGAACACTGAAGCTTTCTTT. Its protein is CSVVKGMNTEAFF. The chain has TRBV29-1 and TRBJ1-1; tentatively, D is TRBD1 (5 bases). The CDR3 contains 13 residues. Germline V gives CDR1 SQVTM, CDR2 ANQGSEA. Trimming removed 4 bases at V and 0 bases at J, with 9 bases between.

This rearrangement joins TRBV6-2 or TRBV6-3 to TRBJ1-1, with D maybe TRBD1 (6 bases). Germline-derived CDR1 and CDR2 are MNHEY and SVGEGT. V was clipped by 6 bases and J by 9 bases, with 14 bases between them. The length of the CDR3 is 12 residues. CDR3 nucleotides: TGTGCCAGCAGCAGAAACAGGGCGCAAGCTTTCTTT. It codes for CASSRNRAQAFF.

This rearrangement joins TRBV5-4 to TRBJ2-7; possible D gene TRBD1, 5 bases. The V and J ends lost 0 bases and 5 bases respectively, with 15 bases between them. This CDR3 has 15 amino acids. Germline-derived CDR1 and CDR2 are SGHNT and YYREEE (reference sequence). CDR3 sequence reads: CASSLERLDTHEQYF. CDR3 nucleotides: TGTGCCAGCAGCTTGGAGCGTTTGGACACCCACGAGCAGTACTTC.

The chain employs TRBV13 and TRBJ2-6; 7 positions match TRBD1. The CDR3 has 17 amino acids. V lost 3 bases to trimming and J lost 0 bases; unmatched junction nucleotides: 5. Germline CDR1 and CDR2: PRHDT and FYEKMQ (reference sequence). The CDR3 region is CASSFRTGNSGANVLTF. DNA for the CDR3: TGTGCCAGCAGCTTTAGGACAGGCAACTCTGGGGCCAACGTCCTGACTTTC.

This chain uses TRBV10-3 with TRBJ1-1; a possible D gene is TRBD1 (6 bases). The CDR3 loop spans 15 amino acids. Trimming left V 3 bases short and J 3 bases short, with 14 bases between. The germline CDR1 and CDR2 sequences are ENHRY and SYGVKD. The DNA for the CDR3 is TGTGCCATCAGTGACCCCAGGGGCAGTCACACTGAAGCTTTCTTT. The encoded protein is CAISDPRGSHTEAFF.

DNA for the CDR3: TGTGCCAGCAGCTCCACCGGGAGGGGGGGCACTGAAGCTTTCTTT. This translates into CASSSTGRGGTEAFF. This rearrangement joins TRBV7-9 to TRBJ1-1; TRBD1 might be the D (6 bases). The length of the CDR3 is 15 residues. Germline V lookup: CDR1 SEHNR, CDR2 FQNEAQ (reference sequence). The V end was cut by 4 bases, the J end by 4 bases, with 16 bases between. Drawing the rest from reference TRBV7-9 and TRBJ1-1, the complete variable domain is DTGVSQNPRHKITKRGQNVTFRCDPISEHNRLYWYRQTLGQGPEFLTYFQNEAQLEKSRLLSDRFSAERPKGSFSTLEIQRTEQGDSAMYLCASSSTGRGGTEAFFGQGTRLTVV.

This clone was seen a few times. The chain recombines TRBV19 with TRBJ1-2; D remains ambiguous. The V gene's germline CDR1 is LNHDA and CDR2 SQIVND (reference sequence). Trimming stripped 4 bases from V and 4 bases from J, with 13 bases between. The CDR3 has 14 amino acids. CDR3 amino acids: CASSNNRPSYGYTF. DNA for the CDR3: TGTGCCAGTAGTAACAACAGACCAAGCTATGGCTACACCTTC.